The entry below describes one T cell receptor (beta chain). Its antigen is unidentified. The CDR3 is 12 amino acids. Deletions cut 3 bases from V and 7 bases from J, with 10 bases between. Germline V gives CDR1 GTSNPN, CDR2 SVGIG (reference sequence). No patient escaped relapse after autologous stem cell transplantation, and brentuximab vedotin exposure varied. Assay: immunoSEQ multiplex PCR; the TCRdb copy retains only in-frame clones and omits some. In the table there are about 22,000 clones, over 70% of which are singletons. The sample belongs to a study of PD-1 blockade in classical Hodgkin lymphoma. The wider study: Intravenous delivery of nivolumab at 3 mg/kg to patients occurred every 2 weeks.

General study results and limits: Complete responders matched newly diagnosed patients in baseline diversity. CD8+ TCR diversity did not rise significantly by C4D1, unlike CD4+. Patients starting nivolumab less than 1 year after ASCT had lower diversity and were excluded from later analyses.

The V and J genes are TRBV30 and TRBJ2-4; D call uncertain. The receptor's source is a human donor with classical Hodgkin lymphoma. The sequences come from peripheral blood mononuclear cells (PBMCs), collected at baseline. The CDR3 nucleotides are TGTGCCTGGAGCAATCGAAGGAACATTCAGTACTTC. As protein: CAWSNRRNIQYF.